This TCR beta chain was identified during a study of cytomegalovirus exposure and HLA in healthy donors. With V trimmed by 6 bases and J by 6 bases, 13 bases remained unmatched. CDR3 length: 16 residues. CDR1 is SEHNR and CDR2 is FQNEAQ in the germline V gene (reference sequence). Findings and caveats of the study: Some segments of the V type, notably TRBV6-2 and TRBV6-3, were excluded as indistinguishable.

In the PCR, 60 Vbeta and 13 Jbeta primers were used. Using immunoSEQ multiplex PCR, the repertoire was profiled, and TCRdb retains in-frame clones only, with some absent. The sample contains about 130,000 clones, roughly 75% of which appear only once. For this clone: Its antigen is not identified.

What was sequenced was PBMCs. This chain links TRBV7-9 with TRBJ1-5; 8 bases align to TRBD1. The sequence was obtained from a man aged 30 to 39 in good health and CMV-seronegative. The CDR3, as DNA: TGTGCCAGCAGTTCTTCTTCCGTCAGGGGGCTTCAGCCCCAGCATTTT. This codes for CASSSSSVRGLQPQHF.